Included here is one TCR beta chain sequence, with context. As yet, its antigen is unknown. Germline assignment: CDR1 KGHDR and CDR2 SFDVKD. V was pared by 3 bases and J by 6 bases, with 0 bases of the junction left unmatched. The CDR3 has 13 residues. TCRdb re-called the RT-PCR reads with MiXCR, one entry per CDR3 protein. This sample has more than 450,000 distinct CDR3 sequences, with over 9.5% found just once. The sample is drawn from a study of response to subunit inactivated influenza vaccine. Overall study results and limits: With each seasonal influenza vaccination, the authors suggested, few new T cells are recruited.

Sequenced material: PBMCs from blood, taken on the day of vaccination. The chain recombines TRBV24-1 with TRBJ2-2; 7 nucleotides agree with TRBD2. This receptor was identified in a man in his fifties who received an inactivated influenza vaccine. The CDR3 region has the DNA TGTGCCACCAGTGATGCGGGGGCCGGGGAGCTGTTTTTT. This translates into CATSDAGAGELFF.